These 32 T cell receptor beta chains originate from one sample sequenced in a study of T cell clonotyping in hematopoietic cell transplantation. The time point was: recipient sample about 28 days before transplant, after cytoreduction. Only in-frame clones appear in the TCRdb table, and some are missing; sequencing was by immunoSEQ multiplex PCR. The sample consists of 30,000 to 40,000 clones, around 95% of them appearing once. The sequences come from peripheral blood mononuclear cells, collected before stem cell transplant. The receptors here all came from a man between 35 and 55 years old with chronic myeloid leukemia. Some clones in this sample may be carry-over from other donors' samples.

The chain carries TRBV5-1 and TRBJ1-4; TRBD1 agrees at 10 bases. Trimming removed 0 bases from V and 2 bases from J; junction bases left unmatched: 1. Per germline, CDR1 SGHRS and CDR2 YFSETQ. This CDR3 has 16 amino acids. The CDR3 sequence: CASSLGQGATNEKLFF. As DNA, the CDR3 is TGCGCCAGCAGCTTGGGACAGGGGGCGACTAATGAAAAACTGTTTTTT.

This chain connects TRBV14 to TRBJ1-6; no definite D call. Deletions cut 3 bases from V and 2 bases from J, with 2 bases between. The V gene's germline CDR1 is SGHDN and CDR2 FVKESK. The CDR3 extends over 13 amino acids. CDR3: CASSQPYNSPLHF. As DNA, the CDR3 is TGTGCCAGCAGCCAGCCCTATAATTCACCCCTCCACTTT.

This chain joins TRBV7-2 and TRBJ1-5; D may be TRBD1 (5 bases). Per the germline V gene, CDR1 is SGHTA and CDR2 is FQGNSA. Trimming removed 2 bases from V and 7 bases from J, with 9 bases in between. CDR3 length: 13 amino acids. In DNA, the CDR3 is TGTGCCAGCAGCTTACAGGGTTGGCAGCCCCAGCATTTT. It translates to CASSLQGWQPQHF.

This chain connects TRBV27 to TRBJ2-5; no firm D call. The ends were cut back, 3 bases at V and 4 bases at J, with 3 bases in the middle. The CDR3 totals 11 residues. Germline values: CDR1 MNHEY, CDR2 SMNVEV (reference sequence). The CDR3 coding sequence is TGTGCCAGCAGTTTGGGAGAGACCCAGTACTTC. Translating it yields CASSLGETQYF.

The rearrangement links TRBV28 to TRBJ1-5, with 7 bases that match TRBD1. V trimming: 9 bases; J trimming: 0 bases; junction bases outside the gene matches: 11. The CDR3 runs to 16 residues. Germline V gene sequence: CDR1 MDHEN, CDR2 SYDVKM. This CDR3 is CASYLGGGRSNQPQHF. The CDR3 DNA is TGTGCCAGTTACCTTGGAGGGGGCCGTAGCAATCAGCCCCAGCATTTT.

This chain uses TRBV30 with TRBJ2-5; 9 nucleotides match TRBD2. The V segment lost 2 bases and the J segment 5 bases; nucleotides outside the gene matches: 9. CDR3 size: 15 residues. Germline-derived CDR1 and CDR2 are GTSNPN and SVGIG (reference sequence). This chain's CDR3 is CAWSLGGGARETQYF. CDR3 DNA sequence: TGTGCCTGGAGTCTCGGCGGGGGGGCGCGGGAGACCCAGTACTTC.

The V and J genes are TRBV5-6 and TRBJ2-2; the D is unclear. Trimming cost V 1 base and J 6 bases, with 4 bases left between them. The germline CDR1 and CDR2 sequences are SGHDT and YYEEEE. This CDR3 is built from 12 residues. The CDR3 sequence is CASSLYPGELFF. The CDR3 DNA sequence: TGTGCCAGCAGCTTGTATCCCGGGGAGCTGTTTTTT.

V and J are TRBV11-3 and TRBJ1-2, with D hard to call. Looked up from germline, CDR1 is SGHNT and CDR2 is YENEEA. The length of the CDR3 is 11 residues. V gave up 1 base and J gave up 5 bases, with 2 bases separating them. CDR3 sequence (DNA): TGTGCCAGCAGCTTAGGATATGGCTACACCTTC. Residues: CASSLGYGYTF.

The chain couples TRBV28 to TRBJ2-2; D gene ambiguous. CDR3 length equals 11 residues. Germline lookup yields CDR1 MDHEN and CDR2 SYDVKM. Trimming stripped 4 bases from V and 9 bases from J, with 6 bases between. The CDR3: CASSSPRELFF. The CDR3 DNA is TGTGCCAGCAGTTCCCCGCGGGAGCTGTTTTTT. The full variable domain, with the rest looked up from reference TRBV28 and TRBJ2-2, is DVKVTQSSRYLVKRTGEKVFLECVQDMDHENMFWYRQDPGLGLRLIYFSYDVKMKEKGDIPEGYSVSREKKERFSLILESASTNQTSMYLCASSSPRELFFGEGSRLTVL.

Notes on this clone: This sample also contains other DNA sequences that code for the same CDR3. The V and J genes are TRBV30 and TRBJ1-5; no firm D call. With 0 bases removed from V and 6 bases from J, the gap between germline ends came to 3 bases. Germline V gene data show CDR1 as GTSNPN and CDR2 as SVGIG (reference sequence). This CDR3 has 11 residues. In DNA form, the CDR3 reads TGTGCCTGGAGTGTCGGTCAGCCCCAGCATTTT. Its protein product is CAWSVGQPQHF.

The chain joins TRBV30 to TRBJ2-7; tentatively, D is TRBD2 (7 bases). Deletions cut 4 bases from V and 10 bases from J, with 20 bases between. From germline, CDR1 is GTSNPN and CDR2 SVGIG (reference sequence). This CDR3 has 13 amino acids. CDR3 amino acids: CAWTRGAVDEQYF. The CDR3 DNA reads TGTGCCTGGACCCGGGGGGCCGTTGATGAACAGTACTTC.

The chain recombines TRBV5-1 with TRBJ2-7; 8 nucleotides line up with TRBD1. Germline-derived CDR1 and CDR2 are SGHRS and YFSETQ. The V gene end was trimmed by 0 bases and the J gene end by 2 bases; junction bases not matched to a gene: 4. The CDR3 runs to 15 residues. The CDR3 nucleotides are TGCGCCAGCAGCTTGGCCGGACAGGGTGCCTACGAGCAGTACTTC. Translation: CASSLAGQGAYEQYF.

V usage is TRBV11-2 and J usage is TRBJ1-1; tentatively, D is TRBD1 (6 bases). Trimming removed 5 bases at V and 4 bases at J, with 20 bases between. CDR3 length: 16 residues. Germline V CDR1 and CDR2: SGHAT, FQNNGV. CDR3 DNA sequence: TGTGCCAGCAGCCCTCGGGGGGCAGGGTGGAGCACTGAAGCTTTCTTT. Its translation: CASSPRGAGWSTEAFF.

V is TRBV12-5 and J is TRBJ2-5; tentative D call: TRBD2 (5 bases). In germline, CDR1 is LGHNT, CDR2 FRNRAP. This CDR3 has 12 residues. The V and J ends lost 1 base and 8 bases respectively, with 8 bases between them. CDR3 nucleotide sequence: TGTGCTAGTGGTTTGGAGGGAGTAACCCAGTACTTC. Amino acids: CASGLEGVTQYF.

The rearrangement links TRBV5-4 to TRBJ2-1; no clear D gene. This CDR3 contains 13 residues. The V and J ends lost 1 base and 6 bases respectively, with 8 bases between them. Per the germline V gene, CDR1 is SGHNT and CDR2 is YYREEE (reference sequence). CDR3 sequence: CASSLSASNEQFF. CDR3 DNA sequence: TGTGCCAGCAGCTTGAGTGCAAGCAATGAGCAGTTCTTC. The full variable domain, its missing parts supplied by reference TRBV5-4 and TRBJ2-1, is ETGVTQSPTHLIKTRGQQVTLRCSSQSGHNTVSWYQQALGQGPQFIFQYYREEENGRGNFPPRFSGLQFPNYSSELNVNALELDDSALYLCASSLSASNEQFFGPGTRLTVL.

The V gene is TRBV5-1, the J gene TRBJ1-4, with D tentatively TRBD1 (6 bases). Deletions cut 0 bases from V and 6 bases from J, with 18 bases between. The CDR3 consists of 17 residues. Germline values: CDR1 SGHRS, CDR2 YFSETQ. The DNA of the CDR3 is TGCGCCAGCAGCTTGGACAGGGATTGGCGCTATGATGAAAAACTGTTTTTT. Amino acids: CASSLDRDWRYDEKLFF.

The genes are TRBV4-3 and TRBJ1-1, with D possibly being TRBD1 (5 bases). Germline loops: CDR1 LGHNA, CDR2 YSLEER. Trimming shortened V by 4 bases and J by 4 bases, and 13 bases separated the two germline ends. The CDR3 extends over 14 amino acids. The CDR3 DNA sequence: TGCGCCAGCAGCCCCGGGACGGGCATCACTGAAGCTTTCTTT. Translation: CASSPGTGITEAFF.

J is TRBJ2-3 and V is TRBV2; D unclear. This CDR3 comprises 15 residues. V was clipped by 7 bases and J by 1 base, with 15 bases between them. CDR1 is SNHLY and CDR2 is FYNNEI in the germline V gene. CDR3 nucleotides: TGTGCCAGCACCCCGAGTACAGAGCGCACAGATACGCAGTATTTT. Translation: CASTPSTERTDTQYF.

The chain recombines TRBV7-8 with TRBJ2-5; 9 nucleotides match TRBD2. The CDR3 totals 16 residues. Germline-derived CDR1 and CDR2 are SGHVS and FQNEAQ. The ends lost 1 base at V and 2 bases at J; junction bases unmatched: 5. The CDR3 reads CASSLEGLAAQETQYF. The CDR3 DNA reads TGTGCCAGCAGCTTAGAGGGACTAGCCGCACAAGAGACCCAGTACTTC.

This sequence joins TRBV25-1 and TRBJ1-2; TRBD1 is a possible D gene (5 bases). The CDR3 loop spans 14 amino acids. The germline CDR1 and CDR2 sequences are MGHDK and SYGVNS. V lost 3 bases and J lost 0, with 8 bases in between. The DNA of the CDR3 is TGTGCCAGCAGTGAGGGGACGGCTAACTATGGCTACACCTTC. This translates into CASSEGTANYGYTF.

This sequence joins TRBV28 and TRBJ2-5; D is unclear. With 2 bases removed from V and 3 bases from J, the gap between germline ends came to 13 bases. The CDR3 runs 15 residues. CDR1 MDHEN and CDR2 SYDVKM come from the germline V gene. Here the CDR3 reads CASSLNRQNEETQYF. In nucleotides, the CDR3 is TGTGCCAGCAGTTTAAACCGTCAGAATGAAGAGACCCAGTACTTC.

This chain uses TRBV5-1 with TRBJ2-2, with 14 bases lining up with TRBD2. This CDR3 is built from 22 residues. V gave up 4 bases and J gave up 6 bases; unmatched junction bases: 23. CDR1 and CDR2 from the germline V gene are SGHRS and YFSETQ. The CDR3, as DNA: TGCGCCAGCAGCAAAGGACTAGCGGGGGGTTTAACACTTTCGTGGTTTGCCGGGGAGCTGTTTTTT. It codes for CASSKGLAGGLTLSWFAGELFF.

Written as DNA, the CDR3 is TGCGCCAGCGGGCAGGGGCTAGAGACGACTGAAGCTTTCTTT. This sequence encodes CASGQGLETTEAFF. J is TRBJ1-1 and V is TRBV5-1; D may be TRBD1 (6 bases). The CDR3 totals 14 residues. Germline V gene data show CDR1 as SGHRS and CDR2 as YFSETQ. Trimming pared 7 bases from V and 5 bases from J, leaving 18 bases between.

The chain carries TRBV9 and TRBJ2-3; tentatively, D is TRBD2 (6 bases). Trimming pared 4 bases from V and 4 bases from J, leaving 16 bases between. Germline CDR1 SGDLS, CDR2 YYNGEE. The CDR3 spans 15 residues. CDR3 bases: TGTGCCAGCAGCCCCTCGCGGGGTAGCGCAGATACGCAGTATTTT. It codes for CASSPSRGSADTQYF. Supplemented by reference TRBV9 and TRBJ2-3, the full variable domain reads DSGVTQTPKHLITATGQRVTLRCSPRSGDLSVYWYQQSLDQGLQFLIQYYNGEERAKGNILERFSAQQFPDLHSELNLSSLELGDSALYFCASSPSRGSADTQYFGPGTRLTVL.

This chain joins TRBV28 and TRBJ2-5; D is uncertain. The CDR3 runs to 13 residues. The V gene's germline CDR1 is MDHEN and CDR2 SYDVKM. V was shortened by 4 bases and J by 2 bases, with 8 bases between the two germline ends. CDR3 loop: CASSSSSQETQYF. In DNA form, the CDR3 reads TGTGCCAGCAGTTCCTCTTCTCAAGAGACCCAGTACTTC.

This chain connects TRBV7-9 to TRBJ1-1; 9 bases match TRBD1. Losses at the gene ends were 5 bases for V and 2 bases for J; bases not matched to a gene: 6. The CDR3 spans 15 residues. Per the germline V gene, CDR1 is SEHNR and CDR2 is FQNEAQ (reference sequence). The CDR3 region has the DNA TGTGCCAGCAGCCCCCGACAGGGGGGAAACACTGAAGCTTTCTTT. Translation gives CASSPRQGGNTEAFF.

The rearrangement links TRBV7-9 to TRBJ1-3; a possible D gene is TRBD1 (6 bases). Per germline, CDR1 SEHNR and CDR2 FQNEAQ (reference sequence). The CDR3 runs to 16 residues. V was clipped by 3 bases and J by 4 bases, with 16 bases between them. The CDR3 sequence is CASSFDAGAWGNTIYF. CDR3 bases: TGTGCCAGCAGCTTCGACGCGGGGGCATGGGGAAACACCATATATTTT. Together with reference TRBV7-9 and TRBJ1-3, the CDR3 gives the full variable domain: DTGVSQNPRHKITKRGQNVTFRCDPISEHNRLYWYRQTLGQGPEFLTYFQNEAQLEKSRLLSDRFSAERPKGSFSTLEIQRTEQGDSAMYLCASSFDAGAWGNTIYFGEGSWLTVV.

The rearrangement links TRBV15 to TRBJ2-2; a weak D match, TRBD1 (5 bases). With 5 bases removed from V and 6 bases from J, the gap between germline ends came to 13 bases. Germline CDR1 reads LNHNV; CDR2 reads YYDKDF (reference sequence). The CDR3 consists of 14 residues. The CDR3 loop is CATSHRQGPGELFF. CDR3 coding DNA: TGTGCCACCAGCCACCGGCAGGGCCCCGGGGAGCTGTTTTTT.

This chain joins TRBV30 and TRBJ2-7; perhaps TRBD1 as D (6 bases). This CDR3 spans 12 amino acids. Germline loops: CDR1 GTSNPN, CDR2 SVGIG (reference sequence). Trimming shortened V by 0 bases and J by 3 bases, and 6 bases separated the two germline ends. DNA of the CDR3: TGTGCCTGGAGTGTACAGGGCTACGAGCAGTACTTC. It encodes CAWSVQGYEQYF.

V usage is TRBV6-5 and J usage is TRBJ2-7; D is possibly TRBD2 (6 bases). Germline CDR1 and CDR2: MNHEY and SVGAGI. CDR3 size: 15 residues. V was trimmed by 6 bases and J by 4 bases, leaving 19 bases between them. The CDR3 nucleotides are TGTGCCAGCAGCCCCGACGGGACTCCATCTTACGAGCAGTACTTC. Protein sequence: CASSPDGTPSYEQYF.

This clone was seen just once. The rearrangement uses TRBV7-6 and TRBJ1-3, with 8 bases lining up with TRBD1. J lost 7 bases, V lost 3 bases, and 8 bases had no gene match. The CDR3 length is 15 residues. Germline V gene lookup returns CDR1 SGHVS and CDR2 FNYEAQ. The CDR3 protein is CASSLRTGNWNTIYF. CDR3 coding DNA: TGTGCCAGCAGCTTGAGGACAGGGAATTGGAACACCATATATTTT.

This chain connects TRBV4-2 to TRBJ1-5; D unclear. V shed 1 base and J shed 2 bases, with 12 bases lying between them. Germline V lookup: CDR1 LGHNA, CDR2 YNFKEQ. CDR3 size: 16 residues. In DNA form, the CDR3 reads TGTGCCAGCAGCCAAGGAGATCCCGTTGGCAATCAGCCCCAGCATTTT. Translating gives CASSQGDPVGNQPQHF.